This is a list of T cell receptor beta chains from one sample in a study of blood T cells in healthy people across ages. One entry per CDR3 protein results from TCRdb running MiXCR on the 5' RACE reads. Among hundreds of thousands of distinct CDR3 sequences listed, around 21% were seen once. The sequenced sample was blood. All receptors come from a man in his 70s in good health. Both conserved end residues are part of each CDR3. Each record gives: V gene, CDR3 protein.

V: TRBV5-5; CDR3: CASSLSGLAEYNEQFF
V: TRBV29-1; CDR3: CSTRQGWETQYF
V: TRBV6-1; CDR3: CASSEVPESYEQYF
V: TRBV20-1; CDR3: CSARDRRVSSNYEQYF
V: TRBV20-1; CDR3: CGAKTGTSNYNEQFF
V: TRBV7-2; CDR3: CASSPEGAGLFF
V: TRBV6-1; CDR3: CASSEAGTLVYEQYF
V: TRBV9; CDR3: CASSPLWQGSYNEQFF
V: TRBV20-1; CDR3: CSARHLYGLAGGQETQYF
V: TRBV24-1; CDR3: CATSDLGTKETQYF
V: TRBV29-1; CDR3: CSVEEGVKDYYGYTF
V: TRBV7-2; CDR3: CASSLLRQGNEQFF
V: TRBV20-1; CDR3: CSARGWTSGGGYNEQFF
V: TRBV29-1; CDR3: CSVGAGAGEKLFF
V: TRBV28; CDR3: CASSSSPSYEQYF
V: TRBV20-1; CDR3: CSERPRTETETQYF
V: TRBV27; CDR3: CASSLYHQGAPAQPQHF
V: TRBV20-1; CDR3: CSAYTSTDTQYF
V: TRBV29-1; CDR3: CSVLQGKGQPQHF
V: TRBV24-1; CDR3: CATSKGQKDYNEQFF
V: TRBV27; CDR3: CASAYAGVGDTQYF
V: TRBV5-5; CDR3: CASSLLLAAIRGEQYF
V: TRBV7-2; CDR3: CASSLGGLPYEQYF
V: TRBV29-1; CDR3: CSTLWPQAQETQYF
V: TRBV7-9; CDR3: CASSAPRYNEQFF
V: TRBV12-3/TRBV12-4; CDR3: CASSFLGRSATVHEQFF
V: TRBV28; CDR3: CASSAYPQAGSYEQYF